The source of this T cell receptor beta chain is a study of blood T cell repertoires in COVID-19. Study-wide background: There were acute and convalescent COVID-19 samples, and they came from the United States, Italy and Spain. From T cells, B-cell-depleted T cells, or PBMCs came the material, which was cDNA or gDNA.

This clone occurred once. How the authors handled the data: Reference gene primer amplification yielded estimated nucleated cell counts. Profiling relied on immunoSEQ multiplex PCR, and the TCRdb table lists in-frame clones only, not all of them. V and J calls and clone size are copied from that table; D and trimming were computed from the DNA. Counted here are about 70,000 clones, around 86% occurring once; the ten biggest clones make up 4% to 5.5%. The CDR3 runs to 16 residues. With 1 base removed from V and 2 bases from J, the gap between germline ends came to 12 bases. Per the germline V gene, CDR1 is SEHNR and CDR2 is FQNEAQ (reference sequence).

The sample was peripheral blood. The chain has TRBV7-9 and TRBJ2-1, with no clear D. This receptor was identified in a man aged 50 or older with active COVID-19. This CDR3 reads CASSLETTPTYNEQFF. The CDR3 DNA reads TGTGCCAGCAGCTTAGAAACCACTCCAACCTACAATGAGCAGTTCTTC.